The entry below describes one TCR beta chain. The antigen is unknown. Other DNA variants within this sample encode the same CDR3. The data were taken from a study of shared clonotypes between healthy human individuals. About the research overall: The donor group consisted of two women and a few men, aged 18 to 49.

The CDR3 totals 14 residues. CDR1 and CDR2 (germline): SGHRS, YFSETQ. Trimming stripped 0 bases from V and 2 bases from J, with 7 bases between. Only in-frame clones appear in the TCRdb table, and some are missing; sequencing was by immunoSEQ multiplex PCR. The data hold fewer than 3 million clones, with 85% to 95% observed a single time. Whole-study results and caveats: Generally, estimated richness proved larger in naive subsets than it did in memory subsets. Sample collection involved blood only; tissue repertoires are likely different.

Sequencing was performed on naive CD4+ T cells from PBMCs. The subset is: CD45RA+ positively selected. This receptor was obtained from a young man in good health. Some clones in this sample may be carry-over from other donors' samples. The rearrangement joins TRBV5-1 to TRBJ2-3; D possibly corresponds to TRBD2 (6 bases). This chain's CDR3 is CASSLGEATDTQYF. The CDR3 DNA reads TGCGCCAGCAGCTTGGGGGAGGCCACAGATACGCAGTATTTT.